This TCR beta chain was recovered during a study of OX40 agonist ivuxolimab in advanced cancers. With 5 bases removed from V and 7 bases from J, the gap between germline ends came to 8 bases. The length of the CDR3 is 11 residues. Germline CDR1 DFQATT, CDR2 SNEGSKA (reference sequence). This table comes from immunoSEQ multiplex PCR, and its TCRdb copy is limited to in-frame clones, with some not included. The sample has about 110,000 clones, roughly 89% seen once. Sequenced material: CD4+ or CD8+ T cells sorted from blood, taken in a trial of the OX40 agonist ivuxolimab. This receptor was obtained from an adult with an advanced solid tumor such as melanoma, head and neck, liver or kidney cancer. The V call is TRBV20-1, the J call TRBJ1-4; D not certain. The CDR3 region is CSAVRTEKLFF. The CDR3 DNA reads TGCAGTGCTGTCCGGACTGAAAAACTGTTTTTT.